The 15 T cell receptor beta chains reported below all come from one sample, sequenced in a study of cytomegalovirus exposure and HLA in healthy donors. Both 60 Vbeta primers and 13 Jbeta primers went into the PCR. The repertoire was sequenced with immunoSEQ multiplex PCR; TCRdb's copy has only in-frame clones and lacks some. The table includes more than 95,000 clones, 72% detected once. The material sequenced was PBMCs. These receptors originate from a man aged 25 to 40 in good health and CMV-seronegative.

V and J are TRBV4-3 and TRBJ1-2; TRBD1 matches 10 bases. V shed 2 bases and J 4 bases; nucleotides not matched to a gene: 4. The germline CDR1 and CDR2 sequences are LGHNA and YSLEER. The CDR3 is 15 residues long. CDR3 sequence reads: CASSQQDRGAYGYTF. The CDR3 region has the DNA TGCGCCAGCAGCCAACAGGACAGGGGGGCCTATGGCTACACCTTC.

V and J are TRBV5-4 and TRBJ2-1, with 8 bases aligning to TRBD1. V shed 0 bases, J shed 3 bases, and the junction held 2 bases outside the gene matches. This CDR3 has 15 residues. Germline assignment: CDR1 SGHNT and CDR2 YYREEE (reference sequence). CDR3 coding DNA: TGTGCCAGCAGCTTGGGAGGACAGGGCTACAATGAGCAGTTCTTC. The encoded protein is CASSLGGQGYNEQFF.

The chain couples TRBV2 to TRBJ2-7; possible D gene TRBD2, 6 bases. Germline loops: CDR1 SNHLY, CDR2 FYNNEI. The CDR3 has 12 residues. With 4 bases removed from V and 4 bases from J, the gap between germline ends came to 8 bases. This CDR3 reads CASSGGLYEQYF. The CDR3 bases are TGTGCCAGCAGTGGGGGACTTTACGAGCAGTACTTC. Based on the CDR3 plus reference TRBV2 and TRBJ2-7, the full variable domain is EPEVTQTPSHQVTQMGQEVILRCVPISNHLYFYWYRQILGQKVEFLVSFYNNEISEKSEIFDDQFSVERPDGSNFTLKIRSTKLEDSAMYFCASSGGLYEQYFGPGTRLTVT.

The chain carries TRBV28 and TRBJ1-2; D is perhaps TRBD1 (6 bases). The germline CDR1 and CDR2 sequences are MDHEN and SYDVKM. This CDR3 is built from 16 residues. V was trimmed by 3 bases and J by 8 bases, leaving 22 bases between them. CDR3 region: CASSFGGGGAPEGYTF. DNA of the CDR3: TGTGCCAGCAGTTTCGGGGGCGGGGGGGCCCCGGAGGGCTACACCTTC.

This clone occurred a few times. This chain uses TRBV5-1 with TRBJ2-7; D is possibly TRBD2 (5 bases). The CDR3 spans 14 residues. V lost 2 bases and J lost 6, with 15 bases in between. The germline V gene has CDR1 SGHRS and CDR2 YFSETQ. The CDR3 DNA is TGCGCCAGCAGCTTCCAAACTCTAGCAGGCGAGCAGTACTTC. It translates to CASSFQTLAGEQYF.

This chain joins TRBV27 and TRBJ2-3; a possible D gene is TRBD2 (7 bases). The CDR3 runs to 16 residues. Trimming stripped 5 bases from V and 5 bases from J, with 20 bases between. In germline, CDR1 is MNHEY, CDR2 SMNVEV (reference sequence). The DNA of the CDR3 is TGTGCCAGCAGTACCAGGGGAGGGGGGGCTGTAGATACGCAGTATTTT. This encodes CASSTRGGGAVDTQYF.

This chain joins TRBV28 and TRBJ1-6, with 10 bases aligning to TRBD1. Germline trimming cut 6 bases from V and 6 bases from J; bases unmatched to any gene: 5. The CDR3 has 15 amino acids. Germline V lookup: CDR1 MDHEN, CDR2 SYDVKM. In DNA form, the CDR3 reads TGTGCCAGCAGCAGGAGGACAGGGGGTAATTCACCCCTCCACTTT. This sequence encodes CASSRRTGGNSPLHF. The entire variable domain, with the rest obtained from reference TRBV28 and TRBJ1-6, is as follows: DVKVTQSSRYLVKRTGEKVFLECVQDMDHENMFWYRQDPGLGLRLIYFSYDVKMKEKGDIPEGYSVSREKKERFSLILESASTNQTSMYLCASSRRTGGNSPLHFGNGTRLTVT.

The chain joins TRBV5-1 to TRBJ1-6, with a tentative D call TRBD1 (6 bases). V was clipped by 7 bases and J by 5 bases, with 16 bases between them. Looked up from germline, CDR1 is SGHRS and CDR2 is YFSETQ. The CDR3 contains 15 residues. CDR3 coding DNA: TGCGCCAGCCGCCTTGGGGGCCCGAATAATTCACCCCTCCACTTT. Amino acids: CASRLGGPNNSPLHF.

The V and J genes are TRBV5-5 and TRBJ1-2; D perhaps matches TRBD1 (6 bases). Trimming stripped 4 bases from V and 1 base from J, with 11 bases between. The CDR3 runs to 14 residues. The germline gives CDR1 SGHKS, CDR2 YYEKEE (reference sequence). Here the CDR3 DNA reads TGTGCCAGCAGCGTAAGGACAGTTAACTATGGCTACACCTTC. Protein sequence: CASSVRTVNYGYTF.

The CDR3 spells CASSLQDRSINEKLFF. The CDR3, as DNA: TGTGCCAGCAGCTTGCAGGACAGGAGCATCAATGAAAAACTGTTTTTT. V gene TRBV4-2 combines with J gene TRBJ1-4; 7 bases align to TRBD1. V was pared by 5 bases and J by 5 bases, with 11 bases of the junction left unmatched. The CDR3 has 16 residues. Germline V gene sequence: CDR1 LGHNA, CDR2 YNFKEQ.

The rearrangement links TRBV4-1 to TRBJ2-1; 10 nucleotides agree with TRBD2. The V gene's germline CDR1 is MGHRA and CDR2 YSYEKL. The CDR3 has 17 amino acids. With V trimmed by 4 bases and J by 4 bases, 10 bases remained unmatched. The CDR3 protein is CASSPTALAGPYNEQFF. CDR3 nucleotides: TGCGCCAGCAGCCCGACAGCACTAGCGGGGCCATACAATGAGCAGTTCTTC.

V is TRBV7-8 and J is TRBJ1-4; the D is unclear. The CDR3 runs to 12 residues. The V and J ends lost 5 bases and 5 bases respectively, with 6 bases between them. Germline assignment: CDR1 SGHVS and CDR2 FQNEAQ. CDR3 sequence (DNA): TGTGCCAGCAGCCAGGTGAATGAAAAACTGTTTTTT. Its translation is CASSQVNEKLFF.

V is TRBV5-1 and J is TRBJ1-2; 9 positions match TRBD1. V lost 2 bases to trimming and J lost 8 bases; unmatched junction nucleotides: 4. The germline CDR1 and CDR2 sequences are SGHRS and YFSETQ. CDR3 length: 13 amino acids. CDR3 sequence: CASSLQGARGYTF. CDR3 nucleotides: TGCGCCAGCAGCTTACAGGGGGCGCGAGGCTACACCTTC.

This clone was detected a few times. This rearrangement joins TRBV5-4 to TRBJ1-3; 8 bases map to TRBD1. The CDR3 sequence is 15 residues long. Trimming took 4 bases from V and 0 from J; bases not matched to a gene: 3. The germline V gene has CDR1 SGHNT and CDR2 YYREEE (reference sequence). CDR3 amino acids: CASSLDRVSGNTIYF. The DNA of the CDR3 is TGTGCCAGCAGCCTGGACAGGGTCTCTGGAAACACCATATATTTT.

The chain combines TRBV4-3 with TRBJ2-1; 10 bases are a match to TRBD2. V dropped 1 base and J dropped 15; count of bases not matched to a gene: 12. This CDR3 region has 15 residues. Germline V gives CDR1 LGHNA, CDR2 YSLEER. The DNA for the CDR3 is TGCGCCAGCAGCCAAGGAGGAGCGGGGGGGCGGGTTTCGTTCTTC. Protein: CASSQGGAGGRVSFF.